The T cell receptor (beta chain) under discussion was sequenced for a study of ipilimumab plus nivolumab after autologous stem cell transplantation. Study results and caveats: Authors suggest TCR repertoire, Treg phenotype and gut microbiota support further study.

Points on this clone: Its antigen is undetermined.

V was pared by 4 bases and J by 6 bases, with 15 bases between. Germline CDR1 is MGHRA and CDR2 is YSYEKL. The CDR3 contains 14 residues. Starting 14 to 28 days after autologous transplant, ipilimumab 1 mg/kg was given. Patients got 3 mg/kg IV nivolumab weeks 1, 4, 7, 10, then biweekly through week 26. Produced via immunoSEQ multiplex PCR; TCRdb's table is partial and in-frame only. The sample has some 17,000 clones, less than 75% seen once. The origin of this receptor is a male donor with diffuse large B-cell lymphoma. The chain is built from TRBV4-1 and TRBJ2-5; tentatively, D is TRBD2 (6 bases). The sample in question was PBMCs, obtained in a trial of ipilimumab plus nivolumab as post-transplant consolidation. This CDR3 reads CASSLRRAGQTQYF. For the CDR3, the DNA is TGCGCCAGCAGCCTCCGTCGTGCGGGGCAGACCCAGTACTTC.